This TCR beta chain derives from a study of PD-1 blockade in classical Hodgkin lymphoma. Assay: immunoSEQ multiplex PCR; the TCRdb copy retains only in-frame clones and omits some. This table has around 43,000 clones, around 80% appearing once. Every patient relapsed after autologous stem cell transplantation, and brentuximab vedotin exposure varied. Progressive disease, partial response or complete response was each patient's best response. The study's findings and limits: As was reported, newly diagnosed patients showed lower baseline TCR diversity than healthy donors did.

A note on this clone: No antigen is known for it.

This TCR was recovered from a human donor with classical Hodgkin lymphoma. The source was peripheral blood mononuclear cells (PBMCs), collected at baseline.

The CDR3 region has the DNA TGCGCCACCGCTACTAAAGACAGGGAAGAGACACCCCTCCACTTT. Amino acids: CATATKDREETPLHF. This sequence joins TRBV10-1 and TRBJ1-6; 7 bases are shared with TRBD1. V lost 10 bases, J lost 11 bases, and 17 bases stayed unmatched. Germline lookup yields CDR1 WNHNN and CDR2 SYGVQD (reference sequence). The CDR3 covers 15 residues.